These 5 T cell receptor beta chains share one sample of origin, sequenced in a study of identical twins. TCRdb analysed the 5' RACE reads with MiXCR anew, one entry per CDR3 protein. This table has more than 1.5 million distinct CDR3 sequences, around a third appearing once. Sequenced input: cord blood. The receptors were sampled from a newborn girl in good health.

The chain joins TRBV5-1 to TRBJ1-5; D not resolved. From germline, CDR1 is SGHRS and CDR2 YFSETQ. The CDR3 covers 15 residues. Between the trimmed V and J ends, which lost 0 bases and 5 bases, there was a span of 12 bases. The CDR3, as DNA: TGCGCCAGCAGCTTGGCCCCCGATAAATATCAGCCCCAGCATTTT. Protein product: CASSLAPDKYQPQHF.

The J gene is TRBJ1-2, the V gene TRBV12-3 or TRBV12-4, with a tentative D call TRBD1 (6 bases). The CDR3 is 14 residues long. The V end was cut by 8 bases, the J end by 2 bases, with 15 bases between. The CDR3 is CASLGDDRNYGYTF. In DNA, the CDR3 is TGTGCCAGCCTCGGGGACGACAGGAACTATGGCTACACCTTC.

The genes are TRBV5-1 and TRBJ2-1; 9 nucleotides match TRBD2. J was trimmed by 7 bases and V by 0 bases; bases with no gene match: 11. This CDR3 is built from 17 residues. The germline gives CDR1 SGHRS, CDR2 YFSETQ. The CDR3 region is CASSLVLGGGARNEQFF. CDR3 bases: TGCGCCAGCAGCTTGGTTCTAGGCGGGGGGGCCAGGAATGAGCAGTTCTTC.

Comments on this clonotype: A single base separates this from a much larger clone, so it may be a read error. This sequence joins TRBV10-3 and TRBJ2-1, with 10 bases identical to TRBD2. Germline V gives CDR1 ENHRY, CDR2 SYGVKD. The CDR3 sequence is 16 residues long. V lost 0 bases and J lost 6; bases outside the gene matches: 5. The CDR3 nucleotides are TGTGCCATCAGTGAGTCTATGGGACTAGCGATCAATGAGCAGTTCTTC. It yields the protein CAISESMGLAINEQFF.

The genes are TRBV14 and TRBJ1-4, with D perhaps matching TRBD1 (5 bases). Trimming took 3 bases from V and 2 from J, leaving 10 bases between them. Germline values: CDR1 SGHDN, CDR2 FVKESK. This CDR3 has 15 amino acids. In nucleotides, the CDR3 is TGTGCCAGCAGCCAGAGAGAGGGGACTAATGAAAAACTGTTTTTT. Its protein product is CASSQREGTNEKLFF.